A few counts support the clone carrying this TCR beta chain. Sequencing was performed with immunoSEQ multiplex PCR; in TCRdb, only in-frame clones are kept and a portion is missing. The table shows 200,000 to 250,000 clones, with under 95% occurring only once. This entry belongs to a study of blood T cell repertoires in COVID-19. Unmatched junction bases numbered 8, after V lost 8 bases and J lost 2 bases. CDR3 length: 15 residues. The V gene's germline CDR1 is MNHEY and CDR2 SVGAGI. This chain uses TRBV6-5 with TRBJ1-1; TRBD1 matches 10 bases. The material sequenced was PBMCs or T cells enriched from blood (not recorded which). This TCR derives from a woman aged 18 to 35 who had recovered from COVID-19. The CDR3 reads CASGRDRGGNTEAFF. In DNA, the CDR3 is TGTGCCAGCGGTAGGGACAGGGGTGGTAACACTGAAGCTTTCTTT.